These T cell receptor beta chains were read from a single sample in a study of T cells in localized non-small cell lung cancer. Profiled with immunoSEQ multiplex PCR; TCRdb holds only in-frame clones, not every one. The sample lists fewer than 20,000 clones; roughly 82% were seen once. Here the sequenced sample was peripheral blood, taken before any cancer treatment. The receptors originated from a male donor older than 55 with stage I lung adenocarcinoma. Both conserved end residues are part of each CDR3. The D gene is left open where the match is weak. Only part of the rows carry a size: once, few, many, or a class if the clone is expanded.

j_call clone_size v_call d_call cdr3_aa cdr3_nt
TRBJ2-2 NA TRBV18 TRBD1 CASSPTLRQGENTGELFF TGTGCCAGCTCACCCACGCTCAGACAGGGGGAGAACACCGGGGAGCTGTTTTTT
TRBJ1-3 NA TRBV29-1 NA CSVDASSSGNTIYF TGCAGCGTGGATGCATCGAGCTCTGGAAACACCATATATTTT
TRBJ2-2 once TRBV5-4 NA CASSLTRNTGELFF TGTGCCAGCAGCTTGACAAGAAACACCGGGGAGCTGTTTTTT
TRBJ2-7 NA TRBV5-6 NA CASSLLGGFAEGEQYF TGTGCCAGCAGCTTGCTTGGGGGGTTCGCGGAAGGCGAGCAGTACTTC
TRBJ1-2 once TRBV6-5 NA CASSQGSNYGYTF TGTGCCAGCAGCCAGGGTTCTAACTATGGCTACACCTTC
TRBJ2-3 once TRBV20-1 NA CSARLGDTQYF TGCAGTGCGAGACTTGGGGATACGCAGTATTTT
TRBJ1-5 NA TRBV7-8 TRBD1 CASSLAHGTGGGQPQHF TGTGCCAGCAGCTTAGCACACGGGACAGGGGGCGGTCAGCCCCAGCATTTT
TRBJ2-1 NA TRBV19 TRBD1 CASSGTAYNEQFF TGTGCCAGTAGTGGGACAGCCTACAATGAGCAGTTCTTC
TRBJ2-7 NA TRBV6-1 TRBD1 CASRMGQGAFYEQYF TGTGCCAGCAGAATGGGACAGGGGGCATTCTACGAGCAGTACTTC
TRBJ1-5 NA TRBV29-1 NA CSVALGLSNQPQHF TGCAGCGTTGCACTGGGACTTAGCAATCAGCCCCAGCATTTT
TRBJ1-1 NA TRBV10-3 NA CAIRASGGNTEAFF TGTGCCATCAGGGCCTCTGGGGGGAACACTGAAGCTTTCTTT
TRBJ1-1 NA TRBV20-1 NA CSASTTVKAFF TGCAGTGCTTCAACCACGGTGAAAGCTTTCTTT
TRBJ1-1 NA TRBV4-3 NA CASSQDLQGALPAFF TGCGCCAGCAGCCAAGATCTACAGGGAGCCCTTCCAGCTTTCTTT
TRBJ2-2 NA TRBV10-3 TRBD1 CAISVQRDRATNTGELFF TGTGCCATCAGCGTTCAGAGGGACAGGGCCACGAACACCGGGGAGCTGTTTTTT
TRBJ2-3 NA TRBV6-1 NA CASSGGGGQVTDTQYF TGTGCCAGCAGTGGAGGGGGAGGGCAGGTCACAGATACGCAGTATTTT
TRBJ2-1 NA TRBV6-1 TRBD1 CASRTQGADEQFF TGTGCCAGCAGAACACAGGGGGCGGATGAGCAGTTCTTC
TRBJ2-1 NA TRBV4-3 TRBD2 CASSLSGRDDSEQFF TGCGCCAGCAGCCTTAGCGGGAGGGACGACAGTGAGCAGTTCTTC
TRBJ1-1 NA TRBV6-1 NA CASSEVSGYTEAFF TGTGCCAGCAGTGAAGTTTCAGGGTACACTGAAGCTTTCTTT
TRBJ1-2 NA TRBV29-1 NA CSVEGDGGGYTF TGCAGCGTTGAAGGAGATGGGGGTGGCTACACCTTC
TRBJ2-1 NA TRBV5-1 NA CASSPGGRGNEQFF TGCGCCAGCAGCCCAGGCGGTAGGGGCAATGAGCAGTTCTTC
TRBJ1-2 few TRBV5-5 TRBD1 CASSPGQGRVRDYGYTF TGTGCCAGCAGCCCCGGACAGGGAAGGGTTCGGGACTATGGCTACACCTTC
TRBJ1-2 once TRBV18 TRBD1 CASSSDRGYGYTF TGTGCCAGCTCGTCCGACAGGGGCTATGGCTACACCTTC
TRBJ2-2 medium-sized TRBV5-6 NA CASSLRGFGGELFF TGTGCCAGCAGCTTGCGCGGATTCGGCGGGGAGCTGTTTTTT
TRBJ1-2 once TRBV2 TRBD1 CASRLEGTGLGGYTF TGTGCCAGCAGACTTGAAGGGACAGGGCTGGGCGGCTACACCTTC
TRBJ2-2 once TRBV5-1 NA CASSLFQGIAGELFF TGCGCCAGCAGCTTGTTTCAGGGGATCGCCGGGGAGCTGTTTTTT
TRBJ2-3 NA TRBV20-1 NA CSAPFEDTQYF TGCAGTGCTCCCTTTGAAGATACGCAGTATTTT
TRBJ2-2 NA TRBV18 NA CASSANLPADGTGELFF TGTGCCAGCTCAGCTAATCTCCCAGCCGACGGCACCGGGGAGCTGTTTTTT
TRBJ1-4 NA TRBV6-4 NA CASTEGGNEKLFF TGTGCCAGCACAGAGGGGGGGAATGAAAAACTGTTTTTT
TRBJ2-5 once TRBV28 NA CASSLRQETQYF TGTGCCAGCAGTTTAAGACAAGAGACCCAGTACTTC
TRBJ2-5 once TRBV2 TRBD1 CASSGTGMRETQYF TGTGCCAGCAGTGGGACAGGGATGAGGGAGACCCAGTACTTC
TRBJ2-5 few TRBV5-1 NA CASTNDGTEGGTQYF TGCGCCAGCACCAATGATGGGACTGAGGGGGGAACCCAGTACTTC
TRBJ2-2 NA TRBV19 TRBD1 CASSTRQGSNTGELFF TGTGCCAGTAGTACGAGACAGGGTTCGAACACCGGGGAGCTGTTTTTT
TRBJ1-2 NA TRBV27 TRBD1 CASSLQQGALLGYTF TGTGCCAGCAGTTTACAACAGGGGGCGCTTTTAGGCTACACCTTC
TRBJ2-7 few TRBV4-2 TRBD2 CASSQDISPGTSGSYEQYF TGTGCCAGCAGCCAAGATATATCCCCCGGGACTAGCGGATCCTACGAGCAGTACTTC
TRBJ2-5 NA TRBV5-6 TRBD2 CASSLAGGLGETQYF TGTGCCAGCAGTCTTGCGGGGGGCTTAGGAGAGACCCAGTACTTC
TRBJ2-7 NA TRBV7-2 NA CASSPWADTYEQYF TGTGCCAGCAGCCCGTGGGCTGATACCTACGAGCAGTACTTC
TRBJ2-7 NA TRBV30 TRBD1 CAWSPGTVTYEQYF TGTGCCTGGAGTCCCGGGACAGTAACCTACGAGCAGTACTTC
TRBJ2-3 NA TRBV7-3 TRBD1 CASSLRGGLGTDTQYF TGTGCCAGCAGCTTACGAGGGGGCCTAGGCACAGATACGCAGTATTTT
TRBJ1-1 NA TRBV7-9 NA CASSLSRYGQNTEAFF TGTGCCAGCAGCTTATCCAGATACGGACAGAACACTGAAGCTTTCTTT
TRBJ1-1 NA TRBV7-9 NA CASSRSGGDTEAFF TGTGCCAGCAGCCGAAGTGGGGGGGACACTGAAGCTTTCTTT
TRBJ2-1 NA TRBV5-4 NA CASSSGGTAYNEQFF TGTGCCAGCAGCTCCGGCGGGACAGCGTACAATGAGCAGTTCTTC
TRBJ1-2 NA TRBV7-8 TRBD1 CASSVGQVFNYGYTF TGTGCCAGCAGCGTTGGACAGGTCTTTAACTATGGCTACACCTTC
TRBJ2-7 NA TRBV6-5 NA CASSTHPSEQYF TGTGCCAGCAGTACCCACCCCTCCGAGCAGTACTTC
TRBJ2-5 NA TRBV4-2 NA CASSQVAEETQYF TGTGCCAGCAGCCAAGTAGCGGAAGAGACCCAGTACTTC